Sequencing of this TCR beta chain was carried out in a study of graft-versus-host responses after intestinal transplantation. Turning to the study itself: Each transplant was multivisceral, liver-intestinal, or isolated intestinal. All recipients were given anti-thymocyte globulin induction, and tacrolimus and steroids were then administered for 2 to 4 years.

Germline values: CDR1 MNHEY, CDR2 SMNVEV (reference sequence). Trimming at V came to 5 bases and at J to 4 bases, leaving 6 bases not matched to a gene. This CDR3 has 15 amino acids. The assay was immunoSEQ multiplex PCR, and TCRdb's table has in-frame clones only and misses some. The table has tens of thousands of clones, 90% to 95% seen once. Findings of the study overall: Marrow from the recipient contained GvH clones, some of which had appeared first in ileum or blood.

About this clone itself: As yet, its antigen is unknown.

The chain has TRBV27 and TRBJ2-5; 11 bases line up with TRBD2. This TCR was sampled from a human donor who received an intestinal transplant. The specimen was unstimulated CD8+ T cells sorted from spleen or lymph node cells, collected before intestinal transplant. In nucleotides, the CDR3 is TGTGCCAGCAGTCCCTTACTAGCGGGAGCAGAGACCCAGTACTTC. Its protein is CASSPLLAGAETQYF.